A single sample is the source of the 30 T cell receptor beta chains below, sequenced in a study of T cell repertoires in cytomegalovirus infection. Their specific antigens are unknown. TCRdb independently ran MiXCR on the reads; one entry per CDR3 protein. In the table there are over 50,000 distinct CDR3 sequences, around 20% of which are singletons. The sequencing here drew on CD8+ T cells from cultured PBMCs, taken from culture after CMV antigen stimulation. These receptors were obtained from a human donor in good health (CMV status not recorded). Some clones in this sample may be carry-over from other donors' samples.

This clonotype was seen repeatedly, ten times or more. The gene calls are TRBV7-7 and TRBJ1-1; no clear D gene. CDR3 length equals 13 residues. Trimming stripped 2 bases from V and 1 base from J, with 5 bases between. Germline CDR1 reads SSHAT; CDR2 reads FNYEAQ (reference sequence). CDR3 protein: CASSLQWNTEAFF. CDR3 DNA: TGTGCCAGCAGCTTACAGTGGAACACTGAAGCTTTCTTT.

Ten or more counts support this clonotype. This chain connects TRBV14 to TRBJ1-1; TRBD1 might be the D (6 bases). This CDR3 is built from 14 residues. Germline V gene lookup returns CDR1 SGHDN and CDR2 FVKESK. Deletions cut 4 bases from V and 0 bases from J, with 9 bases between. CDR3 loop: CASSLDRMNTEAFF. CDR3 DNA sequence: TGTGCCAGCAGCCTCGACAGGATGAACACTGAAGCTTTCTTT.

This sequence joins TRBV6-6 and TRBJ2-7, with D possibly matching TRBD2 (7 bases). The germline V gene encodes CDR1 MNHNY and CDR2 SVGAGI (reference sequence). The CDR3 runs 14 residues. Trimming stripped 7 bases from V and 0 bases from J, with 13 bases between. Written as DNA, the CDR3 is TGTGCCAGCATGGATGCGGGGGCCTCCTACGAGCAGTACTTC. This encodes CASMDAGASYEQYF.

The chain carries TRBV20-1 and TRBJ2-5; 9 positions agree with TRBD1. The germline V gene has CDR1 DFQATT and CDR2 SNEGSKA (reference sequence). The J segment lost 4 bases and the V segment lost 0 bases, leaving 12 bases of the junction unmatched. This CDR3 has 17 amino acids. CDR3 region: CSARELTWDREGETQYF. CDR3 DNA: TGCAGTGCTAGAGAGCTAACATGGGACAGGGAAGGAGAGACCCAGTACTTC.

This clonotype showed up just a few times. V gene TRBV28 combines with J gene TRBJ1-6, with no clear D. Germline V lookup: CDR1 MDHEN, CDR2 SYDVKM. This CDR3 contains 13 residues. Trimming left V 3 bases short and J 8 bases short, with 8 bases between. The CDR3 protein is CASSFARDSPLHF. CDR3 bases: TGTGCCAGCAGTTTCGCTCGGGATTCACCCCTCCACTTT. The full variable domain, in which reference TRBV28 and TRBJ1-6 provide the parts outside the CDR3, is DVKVTQSSRYLVKRTGEKVFLECVQDMDHENMFWYRQDPGLGLRLIYFSYDVKMKEKGDIPEGYSVSREKKERFSLILESASTNQTSMYLCASSFARDSPLHFGNGTRLTVT.

The rearrangement uses TRBV18 and TRBJ1-1; TRBD1 is a possible D gene (6 bases). The CDR3 spans 14 residues. From germline, CDR1 is KGHSH and CDR2 LQKENI. V was trimmed by 1 base and J by 2 bases, leaving 8 bases between them. The chain's CDR3 is CASSPQDSNTEAFF. As DNA, the CDR3 is TGTGCCAGCTCACCACAGGACAGCAACACTGAAGCTTTCTTT. Variable domain in full (rest from reference TRBV18 and TRBJ1-1): NAGVMQNPRHLVRRRGQEARLRCSPMKGHSHVYWYRQLPEEGLKFMVYLQKENIIDESGMPKERFSAEFPKEGPSILRIQQVVRGDSAAYFCASSPQDSNTEAFFGQGTRLTVV.

The chain links TRBV4-3 to TRBJ1-5; no clear D gene. CDR1 and CDR2 (germline): LGHNA, YSLEER. The V and J ends lost 0 bases and 0 bases respectively, with 21 bases between them. This CDR3 is built from 20 residues. This CDR3 reads CASSQESPREAIYSNQPQHF. CDR3 nucleotides: TGCGCCAGCAGCCAAGAGTCGCCCCGCGAGGCAATCTATAGCAATCAGCCCCAGCATTTT.

This clonotype came up many times. This sequence joins TRBV20-1 and TRBJ2-7, with TRBD2 matching over 9 bases. This CDR3 has 16 residues. CDR1 is DFQATT and CDR2 is SNEGSKA in the germline V gene (reference sequence). The CDR3 sequence: CSGRSLAGLSSYEQYF. The CDR3 DNA reads as TGCAGCGGACGGTCCCTAGCGGGGTTAAGCTCCTACGAGCAGTACTTC.

V is TRBV7-9 and J is TRBJ2-5, with D tentatively TRBD1 or TRBD2 (5 bases each). Germline CDR1 SEHNR, CDR2 FQNEAQ (reference sequence). Trimming took off 6 bases at V and 1 base at J, with 9 bases between the two ends. CDR3 length: 13 residues. CDR3 nucleotides: TGTGCCAGCAGGGGGGACGGCCAAGAGACCCAGTACTTC. It specifies CASRGDGQETQYF. Together with reference TRBV7-9 and TRBJ2-5, the CDR3 gives the full variable domain: DTGVSQNPRHKITKRGQNVTFRCDPISEHNRLYWYRQTLGQGPEFLTYFQNEAQLEKSRLLSDRFSAERPKGSFSTLEIQRTEQGDSAMYLCASRGDGQETQYFGPGTRLLVL.

V usage is TRBV9 and J usage is TRBJ2-1; tentatively, D is TRBD1 (5 bases). With 3 bases removed from V and 2 bases from J, the gap between germline ends came to 15 bases. CDR3 length: 16 residues. Germline V CDR1 and CDR2: SGDLS, YYNGEE. In DNA, the CDR3 is TGTGCCAGCAGCGGAAACTCAGGGAACACCTACAATGAGCAGTTCTTC. Amino acids: CASSGNSGNTYNEQFF.

In its sample, this clonotype was seen a few times. This rearrangement joins TRBV7-9 to TRBJ1-3; 7 bases fit TRBD1. The CDR3 loop spans 15 amino acids. Germline trimming cut 5 bases from V and 0 bases from J; bases unmatched to any gene: 4. Germline lookup yields CDR1 SEHNR and CDR2 FQNEAQ (reference sequence). CDR3 coding DNA: TGTGCCAGCAGCGCGCGGGACAGCTCTGGAAACACCATATATTTT. Encoded protein: CASSARDSSGNTIYF.

In DNA form, the CDR3 reads TGTGCCAGCAGTTACTCCGGATCCTTCTATAATTCACCCCTCCACTTT. Its protein product is CASSYSGSFYNSPLHF. The V and J genes are TRBV6-2 or TRBV6-3 and TRBJ1-6; no reliable D call. Trimming stripped 0 bases from V and 3 bases from J, with 9 bases between. Looked up from germline, CDR1 is MNHEY and CDR2 is SVGEGT. The CDR3 runs 16 residues.

The gene calls are TRBV19 and TRBJ2-1, with a possible D match to TRBD2 (5 bases). Germline-derived CDR1 and CDR2 are LNHDA and SQIVND (reference sequence). The CDR3 spans 15 residues. With 3 bases removed from V and 2 bases from J, the gap between germline ends came to 11 bases. The CDR3 spells CASSMSRTPYNEQFF. In DNA form, the CDR3 reads TGTGCCAGTAGTATGAGTAGGACTCCCTACAATGAGCAGTTCTTC.

This chain links TRBV12-5 with TRBJ1-5; D remains unclear. The CDR3 length is 15 residues. Trimming took 3 bases from V and 3 from J, leaving 12 bases between them. Germline V gene lookup returns CDR1 LGHNT and CDR2 FRNRAP. The DNA for the CDR3 is TGTGCTAGTGGTTTCGGTGTTCAGCACAATCAGCCCCAGCATTTT. Encoded protein: CASGFGVQHNQPQHF.

This clonotype was observed at least ten times. The chain couples TRBV4-3 to TRBJ2-6; D may match TRBD1 or TRBD2 (5 bases each). V was cut by 0 bases and J by 0 bases, with 6 bases left in between. Germline loops: CDR1 LGHNA, CDR2 YSLEER. The CDR3 spans 16 residues. The CDR3 sequence: CASSQDGTSGANVLTF. As DNA, the CDR3 is TGCGCCAGCAGCCAAGATGGGACCTCTGGGGCCAACGTCCTGACTTTC.

The chain couples TRBV7-6 to TRBJ2-3; 10 nucleotides align to TRBD1. J gave up 5 bases and V 5 bases, and 13 bases lay outside the gene matches. Germline V gene lookup returns CDR1 SGHVS and CDR2 FNYEAQ. This CDR3 contains 17 residues. For the CDR3, the DNA is TGTGCCAGCAGCCCCGCCTATTTCGACAGGGGGCAAGATACGCAGTATTTT. It specifies CASSPAYFDRGQDTQYF.

This clonotype turned up a few times. V usage is TRBV12-3 or TRBV12-4 and J usage is TRBJ2-1, with 8 bases fitting TRBD2. The trim removed 7 bases at V and 7 bases at J, leaving 12 bases unmatched. This CDR3 contains 15 residues. This chain's CDR3 is CASNLRGGTRNEQFF. The CDR3 coding sequence is TGTGCCAGCAATCTTCGGGGGGGCACGAGAAATGAGCAGTTCTTC.

CDR3 bases: TGTGCCAGCAGCTTAAATTGGGCGGAAGAGACCCAGTACTTC. It yields the protein CASSLNWAEETQYF. The chain combines TRBV7-9 with TRBJ2-5; no clear D gene. V was trimmed by 2 bases and J by 3 bases, leaving 10 bases between them. The CDR3 consists of 14 residues. Germline V gene data show CDR1 as SEHNR and CDR2 as FQNEAQ (reference sequence).

V is TRBV7-2 and J is TRBJ2-1, with TRBD2 matching over 7 bases. V lost 3 bases and J lost 7; bases outside the gene matches: 6. The germline CDR1 and CDR2 sequences are SGHTA and FQGNSA. The CDR3 runs 14 residues. Here the CDR3 reads CASSFGPAGNEQFF. The CDR3 coding sequence is TGTGCCAGCAGCTTCGGGCCAGCGGGGAATGAGCAGTTCTTC. The full variable domain, with the rest looked up from reference TRBV7-2 and TRBJ2-1, is GAGVSQSPSNKVTEKGKDVELRCDPISGHTALYWYRQSLGQGLEFLIYFQGNSAPDKSGLPSDRFSAERTGGSVSTLTIQRTQQEDSAVYLCASSFGPAGNEQFFGPGTRLTVL.

This clonotype was seen a handful of times. The chain joins TRBV5-4 to TRBJ2-7, with D unresolved. The CDR3 runs 13 residues. The ends were cut back, 5 bases at V and 5 bases at J, with 14 bases in the middle. CDR1 SGHNT and CDR2 YYREEE come from the germline V gene (reference sequence). The CDR3 protein is CASRKLRSDEQYF. CDR3 DNA: TGTGCCAGCAGGAAGCTTCGGAGCGACGAGCAGTACTTC.

The genes are TRBV19 and TRBJ2-1, with 14 bases matching TRBD2. This CDR3 is built from 14 residues. CDR1 is LNHDA and CDR2 is SQIVND in the germline V gene (reference sequence). V dropped 8 bases and J dropped 6; count of bases not matched to a gene: 3. CDR3 sequence: CASAGTSGSNEQFF. DNA of the CDR3: TGTGCCAGTGCCGGGACTAGCGGGAGCAATGAGCAGTTCTTC.

The V and J genes are TRBV12-3 or TRBV12-4 and TRBJ2-1, with D unclear. The CDR3 has 15 residues. V lost 1 base to trimming and J lost 0 bases, with 7 bases between them. The CDR3 region is CASSLGVSSYNEQFF. The DNA for the CDR3 is TGTGCCAGCAGTTTAGGGGTGAGCTCCTACAATGAGCAGTTCTTC.

This clonotype was picked up a small number of times. The gene calls are TRBV6-1 and TRBJ2-7; 7 positions match TRBD1. Unmatched junction bases numbered 6, after V lost 3 bases and J lost 4 bases. The germline CDR1 and CDR2 sequences are MNHNS and SASEGT. The length of the CDR3 is 14 residues. The CDR3 sequence is CASSEDRSKYEQYF. DNA for the CDR3: TGTGCCAGCAGTGAGGACAGGAGTAAGTACGAGCAGTACTTC.

This clonotype has more than one count but fewer than ten. This chain links TRBV12-3 or TRBV12-4 with TRBJ1-6; unclear D gene. The CDR3 consists of 13 residues. V lost 2 bases, J lost 10 bases, and 9 bases lay in between. CDR3 DNA sequence: TGTGCCAGCAGTTTAACAAATCCCTCACCCCTCCACTTT. Protein product: CASSLTNPSPLHF.

The chain joins TRBV4-3 to TRBJ2-7; the D is unclear. Germline values: CDR1 LGHNA, CDR2 YSLEER. V was cut by 0 bases and J by 2 bases, with 11 bases left in between. This CDR3 spans 15 amino acids. The CDR3 loop is CASSQDEDGAYEQYF. The CDR3 nucleotides read TGCGCCAGCAGCCAAGACGAGGACGGAGCCTACGAGCAGTACTTC.

This clonotype was observed a few times. The chain joins TRBV7-2 to TRBJ1-1; D uncertain. CDR3 length: 14 amino acids. CDR1 is SGHTA and CDR2 is FQGNSA in the germline V gene. Trimming pared 5 bases from V and 3 bases from J, leaving 13 bases between. The CDR3 is CASSHRPGYTEAFF. CDR3 DNA: TGTGCCAGCAGCCATCGCCCCGGGTACACTGAAGCTTTCTTT.

V usage is TRBV7-9 and J usage is TRBJ1-1; 9 nucleotides line up with TRBD1. The CDR3 loop spans 15 amino acids. V trimming: 5 bases; J trimming: 8 bases; junction bases outside the gene matches: 12. Germline values: CDR1 SEHNR, CDR2 FQNEAQ (reference sequence). The CDR3 DNA sequence: TGTGCCAGCAGCGTGGACAGGGGAAAGTATGAGGAAGCTTTCTTT. Encoded protein: CASSVDRGKYEEAFF.

The chain joins TRBV7-9 to TRBJ1-1; no reliable D call. The CDR3 has 14 amino acids. V lost 4 bases and J lost 4, with 13 bases in between. CDR1 and CDR2 (germline): SEHNR, FQNEAQ (reference sequence). The DNA for the CDR3 is TGTGCCAGCAGCTCTCCCTCACTAAGCACTGAAGCTTTCTTT. Protein sequence: CASSSPSLSTEAFF.

This clonotype appeared many times. CDR3 sequence (DNA): TGCGCCAGCAGCCCAAGGGTGGCTAATGAAAAACTGTTTTTT. It codes for CASSPRVANEKLFF. The V and J genes are TRBV4-3 and TRBJ1-4; unclear D gene. The CDR3 is 14 amino acids. V was pared by 4 bases and J by 3 bases, with 9 bases between. Per the germline V gene, CDR1 is LGHNA and CDR2 is YSLEER.

The chain employs TRBV11-2 and TRBJ1-5, with D perhaps matching TRBD1 (5 bases). The CDR3 spans 16 residues. Per germline, CDR1 SGHAT and CDR2 FQNNGV. V was pared by 0 bases and J by 5 bases, with 14 bases between. This chain's CDR3 is CASSLDLPGSDQPQHF. CDR3 sequence (DNA): TGTGCCAGCAGCTTAGATCTCCCAGGGTCCGATCAGCCCCAGCATTTT.